The T cell receptor (beta chain) under discussion was sequenced for a study of shared clonotypes between healthy human individuals. Findings and limits, study-wide: Naive subsets usually exceeded memory subsets in estimated richness.

All donors were healthy HIV-negative adults lacking recent acute infections or vaccinations. Each donor was a Caucasian adult residing in Nashville, Tennessee. Naive CD4+ cells were CD45RA-selected; the remaining cells were memory. CDR1 SGHAT and CDR2 FQNNGV come from the germline V gene. V was clipped by 4 bases and J by 0 bases; unmatched bases: 12. This CDR3 has 19 residues. For this clone: What it binds is unknown.

The protocol was immunoSEQ multiplex PCR, while the TCRdb copy is restricted to in-frame clones and leaves out a portion. This table has approximately 1.4 million clones, 95% to 99% appearing once. Sequenced: naive CD4+ T cells sorted from blood. Subset meaning: CD45RA+ positively selected. The V gene is TRBV11-2, the J gene TRBJ2-6, with 7 bases aligning to TRBD1. The clonotype was recovered from a man aged 25-45 years in good health. The CDR3 nucleotides are TGTGCCAGCAGCTACTCGACAGGGCTAGCCCACTCTGGGGCCAACGTCCTGACTTTC. Protein product: CASSYSTGLAHSGANVLTF.